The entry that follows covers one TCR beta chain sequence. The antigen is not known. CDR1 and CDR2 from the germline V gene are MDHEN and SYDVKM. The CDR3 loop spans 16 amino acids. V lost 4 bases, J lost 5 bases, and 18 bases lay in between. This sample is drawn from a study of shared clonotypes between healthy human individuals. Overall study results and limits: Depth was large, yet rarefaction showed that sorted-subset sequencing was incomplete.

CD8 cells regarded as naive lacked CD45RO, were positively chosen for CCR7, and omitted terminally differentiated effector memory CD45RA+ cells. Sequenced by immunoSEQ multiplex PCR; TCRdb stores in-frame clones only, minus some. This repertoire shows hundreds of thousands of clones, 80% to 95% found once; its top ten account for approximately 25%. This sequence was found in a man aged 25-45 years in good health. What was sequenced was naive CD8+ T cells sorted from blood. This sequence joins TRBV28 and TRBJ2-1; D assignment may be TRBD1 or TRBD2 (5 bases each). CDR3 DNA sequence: TGTGCCAGCAGTTCCAAGCAGGGACCGAGAGACAATGAGCAGTTCTTC. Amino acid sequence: CASSSKQGPRDNEQFF.